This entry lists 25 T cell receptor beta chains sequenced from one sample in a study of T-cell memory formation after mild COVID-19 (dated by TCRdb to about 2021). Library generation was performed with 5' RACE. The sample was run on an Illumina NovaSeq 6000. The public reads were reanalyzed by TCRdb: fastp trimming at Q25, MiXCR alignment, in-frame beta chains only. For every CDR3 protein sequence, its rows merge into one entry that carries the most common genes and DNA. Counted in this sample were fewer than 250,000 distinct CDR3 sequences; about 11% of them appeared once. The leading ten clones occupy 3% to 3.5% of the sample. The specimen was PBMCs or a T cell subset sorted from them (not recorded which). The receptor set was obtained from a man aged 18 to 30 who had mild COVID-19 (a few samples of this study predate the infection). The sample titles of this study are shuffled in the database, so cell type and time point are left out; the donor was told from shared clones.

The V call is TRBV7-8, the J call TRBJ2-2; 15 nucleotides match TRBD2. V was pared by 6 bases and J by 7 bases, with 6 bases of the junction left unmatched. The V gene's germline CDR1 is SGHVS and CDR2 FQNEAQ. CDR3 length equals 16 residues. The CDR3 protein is CASRGLAGGLGGELFF. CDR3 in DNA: TGTGCCAGCAGAGGACTAGCGGGGGGGCTTGGCGGGGAGCTGTTTTTT.

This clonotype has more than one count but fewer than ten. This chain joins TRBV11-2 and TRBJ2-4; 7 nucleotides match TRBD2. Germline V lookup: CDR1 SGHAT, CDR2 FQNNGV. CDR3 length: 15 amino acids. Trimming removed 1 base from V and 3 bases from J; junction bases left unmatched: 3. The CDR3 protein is CASSLGAGHKNIQYF. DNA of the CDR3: TGTGCCAGCAGCTTAGGAGCGGGGCACAAAAACATTCAGTACTTC.

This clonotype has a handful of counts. CDR3: CASSEYTPREKLFF. DNA of the CDR3: TGCGCCAGCAGCGAGTACACTCCACGAGAAAAACTGTTTTTT. The V and J genes are TRBV5-1 and TRBJ1-4; D is unresolved. Germline V gene data show CDR1 as SGHRS and CDR2 as YFSETQ. V lost 4 bases and J 8 bases, leaving 15 bases between the germline ends. This CDR3 contains 14 residues.

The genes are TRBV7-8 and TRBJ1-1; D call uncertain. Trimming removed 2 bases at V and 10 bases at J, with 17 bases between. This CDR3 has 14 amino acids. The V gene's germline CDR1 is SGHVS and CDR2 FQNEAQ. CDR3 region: CASSLNQGRGTAFF. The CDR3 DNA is TGTGCCAGCAGCTTAAACCAAGGGCGGGGAACAGCTTTCTTT. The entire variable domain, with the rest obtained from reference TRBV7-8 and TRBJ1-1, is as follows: GAGVSQSPRYKVAKRGQDVALRCDPISGHVSLFWYQQALGQGPEFLTYFQNEAQLDKSGLPSDRFFAERPEGSVSTLKIQRTQQEDSAVYLCASSLNQGRGTAFFGQGTRLTVV.

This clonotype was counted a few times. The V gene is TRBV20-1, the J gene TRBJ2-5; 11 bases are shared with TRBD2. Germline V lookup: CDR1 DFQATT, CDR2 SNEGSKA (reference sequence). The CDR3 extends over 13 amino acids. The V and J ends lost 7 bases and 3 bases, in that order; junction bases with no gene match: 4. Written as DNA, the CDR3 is TGCAGTGTCCAGGGACTAGCGGAAGAGACCCAGTACTTC. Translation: CSVQGLAEETQYF.

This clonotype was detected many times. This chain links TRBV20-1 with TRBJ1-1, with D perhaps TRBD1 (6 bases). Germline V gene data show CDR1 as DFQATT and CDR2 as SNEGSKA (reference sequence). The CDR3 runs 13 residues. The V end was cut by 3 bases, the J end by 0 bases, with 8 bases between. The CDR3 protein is CSARGDMNTEAFF. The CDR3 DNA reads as TGCAGTGCTAGGGGGGACATGAACACTGAAGCTTTCTTT.

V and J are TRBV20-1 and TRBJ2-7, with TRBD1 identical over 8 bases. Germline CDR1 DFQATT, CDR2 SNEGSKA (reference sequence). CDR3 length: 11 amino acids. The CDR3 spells CRLGQGHEQYF. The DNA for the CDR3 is TGCAGGCTAGGACAGGGCCACGAGCAGTACTTC.

The CDR3 here is CASSISFPRGAGNTGELFF. CDR3 sequence (DNA): TGTGCCAGCAGCATCTCGTTCCCGCGAGGGGCAGGGAACACCGGGGAGCTGTTTTTT. The rearrangement uses TRBV11-2 and TRBJ2-2; D might be TRBD1 or TRBD2, each matching 5 bases. The V and J ends lost 5 bases and 1 base respectively, with 23 bases between them. Germline CDR1 SGHAT, CDR2 FQNNGV. The CDR3 runs 19 residues.

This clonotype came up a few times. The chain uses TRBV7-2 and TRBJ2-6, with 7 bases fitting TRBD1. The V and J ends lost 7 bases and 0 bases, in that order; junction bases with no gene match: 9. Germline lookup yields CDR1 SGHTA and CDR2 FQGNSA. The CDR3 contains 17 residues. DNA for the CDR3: TGTGCCAGCACACCCACAGGGGCCCCCTCTGGGGCCAACGTCCTGACTTTC. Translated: CASTPTGAPSGANVLTF.

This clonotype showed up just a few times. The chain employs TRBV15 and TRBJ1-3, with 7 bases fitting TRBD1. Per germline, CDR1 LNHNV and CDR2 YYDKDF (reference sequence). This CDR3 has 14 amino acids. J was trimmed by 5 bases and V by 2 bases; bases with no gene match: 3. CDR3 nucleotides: TGTGCCACCAGCAGACCGGACAGGCGAAACACCATATATTTT. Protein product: CATSRPDRRNTIYF. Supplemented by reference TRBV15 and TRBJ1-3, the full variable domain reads DAMVIQNPRYQVTQFGKPVTLSCSQTLNHNVMYWYQQKSSQAPKLLFHYYDKDFNNEADTPDNFQSRRPNTSFCFLDIRSPGLGDTAMYLCATSRPDRRNTIYFGEGSWLTVV.

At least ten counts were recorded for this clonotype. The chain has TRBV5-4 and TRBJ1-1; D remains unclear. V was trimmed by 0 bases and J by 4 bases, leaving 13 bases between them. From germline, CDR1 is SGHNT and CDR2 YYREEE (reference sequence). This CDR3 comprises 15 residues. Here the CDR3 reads CASSLVRVEGTEAFF. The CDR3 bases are TGTGCCAGCAGCTTGGTCCGGGTGGAGGGCACTGAAGCTTTCTTT.

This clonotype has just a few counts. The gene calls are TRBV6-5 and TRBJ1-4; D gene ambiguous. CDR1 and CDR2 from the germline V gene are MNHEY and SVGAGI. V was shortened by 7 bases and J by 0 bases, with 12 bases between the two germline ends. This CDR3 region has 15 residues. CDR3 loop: CASMALGATNEKLFF. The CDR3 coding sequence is TGTGCCAGCATGGCTTTGGGAGCAACTAATGAAAAACTGTTTTTT.

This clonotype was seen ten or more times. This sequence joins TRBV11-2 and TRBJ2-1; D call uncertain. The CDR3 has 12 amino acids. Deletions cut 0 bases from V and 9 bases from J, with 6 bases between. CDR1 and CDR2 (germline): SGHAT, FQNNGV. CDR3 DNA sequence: TGTGCCAGCAGCTTAGATAGTAGTGAGCAGTTCTTC. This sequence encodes CASSLDSSEQFF.

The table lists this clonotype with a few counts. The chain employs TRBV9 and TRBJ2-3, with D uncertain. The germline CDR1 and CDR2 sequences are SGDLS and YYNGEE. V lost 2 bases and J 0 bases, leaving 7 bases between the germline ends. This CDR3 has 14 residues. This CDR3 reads CASSVLGSTDTQYF. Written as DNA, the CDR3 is TGTGCCAGCAGCGTCCTCGGGAGCACAGATACGCAGTATTTT.

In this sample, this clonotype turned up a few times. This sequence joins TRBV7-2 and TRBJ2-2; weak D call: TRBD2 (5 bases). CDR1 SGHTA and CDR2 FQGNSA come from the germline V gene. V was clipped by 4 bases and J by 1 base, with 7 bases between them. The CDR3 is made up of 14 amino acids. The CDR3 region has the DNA TGTGCCAGCAGCTCCGGACTGAACACCGGGGAGCTGTTTTTT. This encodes CASSSGLNTGELFF.

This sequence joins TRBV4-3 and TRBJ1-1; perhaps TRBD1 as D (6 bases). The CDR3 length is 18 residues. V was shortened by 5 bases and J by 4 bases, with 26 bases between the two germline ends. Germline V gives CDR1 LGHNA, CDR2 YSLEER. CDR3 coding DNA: TGCGCCAGCAGCTCGAGCTTACGGGTTTGGTCAGGGGCCACTGAAGCTTTCTTT. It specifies CASSSSLRVWSGATEAFF.

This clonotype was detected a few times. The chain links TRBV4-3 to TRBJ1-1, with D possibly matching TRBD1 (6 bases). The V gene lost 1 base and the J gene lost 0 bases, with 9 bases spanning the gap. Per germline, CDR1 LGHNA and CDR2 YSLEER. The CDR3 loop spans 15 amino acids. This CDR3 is CASSQGTDLNTEAFF. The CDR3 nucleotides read TGCGCCAGCAGCCAAGGGACAGATTTGAACACTGAAGCTTTCTTT.

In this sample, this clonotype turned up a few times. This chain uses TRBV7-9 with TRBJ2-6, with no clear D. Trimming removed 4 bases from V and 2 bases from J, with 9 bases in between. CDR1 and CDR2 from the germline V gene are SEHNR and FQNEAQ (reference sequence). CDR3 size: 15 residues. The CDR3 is CASSSPKTGANVLTF. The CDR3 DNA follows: TGTGCCAGCAGCTCACCAAAAACTGGGGCCAACGTCCTGACTTTC.

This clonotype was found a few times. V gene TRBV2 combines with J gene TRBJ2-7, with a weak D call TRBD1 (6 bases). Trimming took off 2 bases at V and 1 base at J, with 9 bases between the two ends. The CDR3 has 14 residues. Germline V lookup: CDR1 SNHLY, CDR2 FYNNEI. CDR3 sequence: CASSEQGMSYEQYF. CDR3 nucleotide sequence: TGTGCCAGCAGTGAACAGGGGATGTCCTACGAGCAGTACTTC. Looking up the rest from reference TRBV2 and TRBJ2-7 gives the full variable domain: EPEVTQTPSHQVTQMGQEVILRCVPISNHLYFYWYRQILGQKVEFLVSFYNNEISEKSEIFDDQFSVERPDGSNFTLKIRSTKLEDSAMYFCASSEQGMSYEQYFGPGTRLTVT.

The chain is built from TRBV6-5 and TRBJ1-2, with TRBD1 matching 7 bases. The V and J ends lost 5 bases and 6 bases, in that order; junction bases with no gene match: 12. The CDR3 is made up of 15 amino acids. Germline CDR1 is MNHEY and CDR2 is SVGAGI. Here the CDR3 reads CASSLSRTGTNGYTF. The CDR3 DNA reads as TGTGCCAGCAGTCTATCTCGGACAGGCACGAATGGCTACACCTTC.

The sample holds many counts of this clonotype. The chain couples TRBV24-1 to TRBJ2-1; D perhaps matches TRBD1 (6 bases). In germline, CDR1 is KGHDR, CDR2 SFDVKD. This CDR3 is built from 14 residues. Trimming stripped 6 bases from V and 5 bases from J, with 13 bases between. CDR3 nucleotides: TGTGCCACCAGTTTAGACAGGATGGACAATGAGCAGTTCTTC. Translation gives CATSLDRMDNEQFF.

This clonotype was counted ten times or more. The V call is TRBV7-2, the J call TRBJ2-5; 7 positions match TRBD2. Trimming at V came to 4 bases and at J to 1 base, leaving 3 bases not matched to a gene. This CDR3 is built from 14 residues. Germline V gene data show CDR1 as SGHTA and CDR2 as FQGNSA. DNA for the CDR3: TGTGCCAGCAGCTCAGCGGGGACCCAAGAGACCCAGTACTTC. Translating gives CASSSAGTQETQYF.

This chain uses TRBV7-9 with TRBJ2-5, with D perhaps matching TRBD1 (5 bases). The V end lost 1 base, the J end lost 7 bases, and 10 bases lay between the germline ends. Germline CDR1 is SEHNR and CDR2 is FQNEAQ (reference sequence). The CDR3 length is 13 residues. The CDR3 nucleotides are TGTGCCAGCAGCTTAGTCCAGGGTGGGACCCAGTACTTC. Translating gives CASSLVQGGTQYF.

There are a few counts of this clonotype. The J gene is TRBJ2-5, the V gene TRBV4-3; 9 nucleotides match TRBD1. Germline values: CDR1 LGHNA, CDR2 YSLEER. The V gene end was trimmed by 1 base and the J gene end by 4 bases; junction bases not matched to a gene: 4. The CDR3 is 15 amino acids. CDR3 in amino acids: CASSQGQGVGETQYF. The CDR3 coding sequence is TGCGCCAGCAGCCAAGGACAGGGGGTAGGAGAGACCCAGTACTTC.

CDR3 coding DNA: TGTGCCACCAGTGATTCCTACAGTAACATTCAGTACTTC. Translation gives CATSDSYSNIQYF. The rearrangement links TRBV24-1 to TRBJ2-4; D remains ambiguous. The CDR3 loop spans 13 amino acids. The V end was cut by 2 bases, the J end by 7 bases, with 8 bases between. Germline V gene lookup returns CDR1 KGHDR and CDR2 SFDVKD.